Below, 29 T cell receptor beta chains from the same sample are listed, as sequenced in a study of blood T cells in healthy people across ages. PCR was performed a second time for about 6 to 11 cycles using a sample-barcoded 5' primer and a J-beta primer mix. One entry per CDR3 protein, called by TCRdb with MiXCR from the 5' RACE reads. The table lists about 680,000 distinct CDR3 sequences, 45% to 50% of them singletons. Sequenced material: blood. The receptor set was obtained from a woman aged 55-69 years in good health.

Here the CDR3 reads CAWGTGANYGYTF. The CDR3 coding sequence is TGTGCCTGGGGGACAGGGGCTAACTATGGCTACACCTTC. The chain links TRBV30 to TRBJ1-2; 10 positions match TRBD1. The ends lost 5 bases at V and 0 bases at J; junction bases unmatched: 0. The CDR3 consists of 13 residues. Germline CDR1 is GTSNPN and CDR2 is SVGIG (reference sequence).

Concerning this clonotype itself: The junction departs from germline at one end; a sequencing error may be responsible. The gene calls are TRBV7-9 and TRBJ2-1; the D gene is possibly TRBD2 (6 bases). Germline-derived CDR1 and CDR2 are SEHNR and FQNEAQ (reference sequence). The CDR3 spans 12 residues. The CDR3 protein is CAGSSAGHEQFF. CDR3 sequence (DNA): TGTGCCGGCAGCTCGGCGGGGCATGAGCAGTTCTTC. The whole variable domain, filled in from reference TRBV7-9 and TRBJ2-1, reads DTGVSQNPRHKITKRGQNVTFRCDPISEHNRLYWYRQTLGQGPEFLTYFQNEAQLEKSRLLSDRFSAERPKGSFSTLEIQRTEQGDSAMYLCAGSSAGHEQFFGPGTRLTVL.

This clonotype showed up just a few times. The V call is TRBV25-1, the J call TRBJ1-2, with 7 bases identical to TRBD1. The trim removed 9 bases at V and 4 bases at J, leaving 2 bases unmatched. CDR3 length equals 11 residues. Germline CDR1 MGHDK, CDR2 SYGVNS. DNA of the CDR3: TGTGCCAGTTGGGACAGCTATGGCTACACCTTC. Translating gives CASWDSYGYTF.

The rearrangement links TRBV4-2 to TRBJ1-4; D unclear. Germline V gives CDR1 LGHNA, CDR2 YNFKEQ. This CDR3 is built from 16 residues. The germline V and J ends were trimmed by 3 bases and 0 bases, with 11 bases remaining between them. The CDR3 loop is CASSHSDAATNEKLFF. The CDR3 DNA sequence: TGTGCCAGCAGCCACTCGGACGCTGCAACTAATGAAAAACTGTTTTTT.

This clonotype was seen a handful of times. The V gene is TRBV6-2 or TRBV6-3, the J gene TRBJ2-5; TRBD2 aligns across 8 bases. CDR1 is MNHEY and CDR2 is SVGEGT in the germline V gene. The CDR3 spans 15 residues. Trimming at V came to 6 bases and at J to 4 bases, leaving 10 bases not matched to a gene. The DNA of the CDR3 is TGTGCCAGCAGGCGAACCCCGGGACTAGGAGAGACCCAGTACTTC. This gives the protein CASRRTPGLGETQYF.

This clonotype was recorded at least ten times. The V and J genes are TRBV12-3 or TRBV12-4 and TRBJ2-7; 7 bases map to TRBD1. There are 15 residues in the CDR3. V lost 6 bases and J lost 2; bases outside the gene matches: 10. The CDR3 DNA reads as TGTGCCAGCAGCCTCGACGGGGACAGTGCCTACGAGCAGTACTTC. Protein: CASSLDGDSAYEQYF.

The chain recombines TRBV29-1 with TRBJ1-4; no clear D gene. The CDR3 loop spans 13 amino acids. Between the trimmed V and J ends, which lost 4 bases and 5 bases, there was a span of 11 bases. Germline CDR1 and CDR2: SQVTM and ANQGSEA. As DNA, the CDR3 is TGCAGCGTTGTTGACGGCCCCAATGAAAAACTGTTTTTT. Encoded protein: CSVVDGPNEKLFF.

Remarks on this clonotype: A much bigger clone sits one base away, suggesting this may be a read error. The chain's CDR3 is CACSIGQGGEQYF. CDR3 DNA sequence: TGTGCCTGCAGCATCGGACAGGGGGGAGAGCAGTACTTC. This chain uses TRBV7-2 with TRBJ2-7, with 10 positions matching TRBD1. CDR3 length: 13 residues. CDR1 is SGHTA, CDR2 FQGNSA, per germline.

This clonotype was found a few times. The chain joins TRBV20-1 to TRBJ2-1, with D possibly matching TRBD2 (5 bases). In germline, CDR1 is DFQATT, CDR2 SNEGSKA (reference sequence). V was pared by 0 bases and J by 6 bases, with 12 bases between. This CDR3 spans 14 amino acids. CDR3 in amino acids: CSARDVGVVNEQFF. CDR3 bases: TGCAGTGCTAGAGATGTGGGAGTGGTCAATGAGCAGTTCTTC.

The chain is built from TRBV20-1 and TRBJ2-3, with 8 bases that match TRBD2. The CDR3 runs 13 residues. Trimming took 6 bases from V and 6 from J; bases not matched to a gene: 8. Germline CDR1 is DFQATT and CDR2 is SNEGSKA (reference sequence). CDR3 region: CSAPTGGVDTQYF. In DNA, the CDR3 is TGCAGTGCCCCCACGGGAGGGGTTGATACGCAGTATTTT.

The CDR3 region is CSASQRGTGNSPLHF. For the CDR3, the DNA is TGCAGTGCTAGCCAACGCGGCACCGGGAATTCACCCCTCCACTTT. The V and J genes are TRBV20-1 and TRBJ1-6; unclear D gene. The CDR3 loop spans 15 amino acids. Germline CDR1 and CDR2: DFQATT and SNEGSKA (reference sequence). V shed 3 bases and J shed 7 bases, with 16 bases lying between them.

The chain has TRBV4-3 and TRBJ2-3; TRBD1 matches 8 bases. Germline CDR1 LGHNA, CDR2 YSLEER. The CDR3 contains 16 residues. The V and J ends lost 6 bases and 4 bases, in that order; junction bases with no gene match: 12. CDR3 in amino acids: CASSATGTGVPDTQYF. The CDR3 coding sequence is TGCGCCAGCAGTGCGACCGGGACAGGAGTGCCAGATACGCAGTATTTT.

CDR3 amino acids: CASSVVGGSEQFF. The CDR3 DNA reads as TGTGCCAGCAGCGTGGTTGGGGGATCTGAGCAGTTCTTC. This chain joins TRBV5-6 and TRBJ2-1; the D gene could be TRBD1 or TRBD2 (5 bases each). Germline values: CDR1 SGHDT, CDR2 YYEEEE. CDR3 length: 13 amino acids. The V end lost 4 bases, the J end lost 9 bases, and 14 bases lay between the germline ends.

This clonotype came up a few times. J is TRBJ1-2 and V is TRBV10-3; D is unclear. The germline V and J ends were trimmed by 3 bases and 4 bases, with 9 bases remaining between them. Germline V lookup: CDR1 ENHRY, CDR2 SYGVKD. The length of the CDR3 is 13 residues. DNA for the CDR3: TGTGCCATCAGTGAAGAGGAGGGCTATGGCTACACCTTC. It is translated as CAISEEEGYGYTF.

Concerning this clonotype: The junction departs from germline at one end; a sequencing error may be responsible. The chain recombines TRBV12-3 or TRBV12-4 with TRBJ2-6; D possibly uses TRBD1 or TRBD2 (6 bases each). This CDR3 has 16 residues. CDR3 DNA: TGTGCCAGCAGTAGACTCGGGGGCTCTGGGGCCAACGTCCCGACTTTC. This sequence encodes CASSRLGGSGANVPTF.

The chain couples TRBV9 to TRBJ2-7; D ambiguous. Germline V gene lookup returns CDR1 SGDLS and CDR2 YYNGEE. The V and J ends lost 4 bases and 7 bases respectively, with 24 bases between them. This CDR3 spans 16 amino acids. In nucleotides, the CDR3 is TGTGCCAGCAGCCCACAATCCCCTGATACCTACAATGAGCAGTACTTC. Protein: CASSPQSPDTYNEQYF.

This clonotype turned up a few times. The chain has TRBV6-2 or TRBV6-3 and TRBJ2-7; D gene uncertain. Germline CDR1 and CDR2: MNHEY and SVGEGT. V was pared by 6 bases and J by 4 bases, with 7 bases between. The CDR3 consists of 11 residues. The CDR3 protein is CASRINYEQYF. CDR3 bases: TGTGCCAGCAGGATAAATTACGAGCAGTACTTC.

This clonotype was found a few times. The V gene is TRBV12-3 or TRBV12-4, the J gene TRBJ2-5, with 7 bases matching TRBD2. This CDR3 region has 14 residues. The V gene end was trimmed by 5 bases and the J gene end by 5 bases; junction bases not matched to a gene: 8. CDR3 coding DNA: TGTGCCAGCAGTCCCCCGGGGGGAGAGGAGACCCAGTACTTC. This codes for CASSPPGGEETQYF.

This clonotype appeared a few times. This rearrangement joins TRBV6-5 to TRBJ2-7; D possibly corresponds to TRBD2 (5 bases). Looked up from germline, CDR1 is MNHEY and CDR2 is SVGAGI. V lost 8 bases and J lost 3, with 11 bases in between. CDR3 size: 12 residues. CDR3 in amino acids: CASRGAIYEQYF. The CDR3 coding sequence is TGTGCCAGCCGGGGAGCGATCTACGAGCAGTACTTC.

This chain uses TRBV20-1 with TRBJ2-1, with 7 nucleotides matching TRBD2. The V gene end was trimmed by 7 bases and the J gene end by 0 bases; junction bases not matched to a gene: 6. This CDR3 has 14 residues. Looked up from germline, CDR1 is DFQATT and CDR2 is SNEGSKA (reference sequence). The CDR3 sequence is CSGTGGVSYNEQFF. The CDR3 region has the DNA TGCAGTGGGACGGGGGGAGTCTCCTACAATGAGCAGTTCTTC.

A note on this clonotype: This may be a read error: a much more frequent sequence differs by one nucleotide. This chain joins TRBV4-2 and TRBJ2-2; TRBD2 aligns across 9 bases. The CDR3 is 17 amino acids. Losses at the gene ends were 0 bases for V and 1 base for J; bases not matched to a gene: 3. Germline values: CDR1 LGHNA, CDR2 YNFKEQ. The CDR3 nucleotides are TGTGCCAGCAGCCAAGAACGAGCGGGAGGGAACACCGGGGAGCTGTTTTTT. Translating gives CASSQERAGGNTGELFF.

This sequence joins TRBV27 and TRBJ2-3; tentatively, D is TRBD1 (6 bases). The V gene lost 5 bases and the J gene lost 4 bases, with 10 bases spanning the gap. Germline V CDR1 and CDR2: MNHEY, SMNVEV (reference sequence). The CDR3 runs 13 residues. CDR3 protein: CASSVDRSDTQYF. CDR3 nucleotides: TGTGCCAGCAGTGTAGACAGGTCAGATACGCAGTATTTT.

The chain employs TRBV7-8 and TRBJ2-3, with D possibly being TRBD1 (5 bases). The germline V gene encodes CDR1 SGHVS and CDR2 FQNEAQ. V dropped 5 bases and J dropped 6 bases, with 18 bases sitting between them. This CDR3 comprises 15 residues. The CDR3 is CASSPIEGASDTQYF. The CDR3 coding sequence is TGTGCCAGCAGCCCCATCGAAGGGGCATCGGATACGCAGTATTTT.

Details on this clonotype: This clone may be a read error of a much larger clone one base away. V and J are TRBV7-6 and TRBJ2-3; 9 bases line up with TRBD2. CDR1 SGHVS and CDR2 FNYEAQ come from the germline V gene. The CDR3 consists of 16 residues. In DNA form, the CDR3 reads TGTACCAGCAGCCAATTAGCGGGAGAGGCGACAGATACGCAGTATTTT. Amino acid sequence: CTSSQLAGEATDTQYF.

A few counts support this clonotype. The rearrangement uses TRBV29-1 and TRBJ2-3; D not resolved. Trimming shortened V by 4 bases and J by 9 bases, and 14 bases separated the two germline ends. The CDR3 spans 12 residues. Germline CDR1 reads SQVTM; CDR2 reads ANQGSEA. CDR3 amino acids: CSVALFSGTQYF. CDR3 DNA sequence: TGCAGCGTTGCACTTTTCTCCGGAACGCAGTATTTT.

J is TRBJ2-7 and V is TRBV7-2, with TRBD1 as a possible D gene (6 bases). CDR3 length: 13 residues. The V gene's germline CDR1 is SGHTA and CDR2 FQGNSA. Trimming removed 6 bases at V and 1 base at J, with 10 bases between. The CDR3: CASSNRASYEQYF. DNA for the CDR3: TGTGCCAGCAGTAACAGGGCTTCCTACGAGCAGTACTTC.

This clonotype has more than one count but fewer than ten. The junction does not match germline at one end; this may be a read error. The rearrangement joins TRBV20-1 to TRBJ2-2; D might be TRBD2 (5 bases). Per germline, CDR1 DFQATT and CDR2 SNEGSKA (reference sequence). This CDR3 region has 14 residues. The CDR3 loop is CSARPGKYPGELFF. The CDR3 DNA reads as TGCAGTGCTAGACCGGGAAAGTATCCCGGGGAGTTGTTTTTT.

This clonotype was seen more than once but under ten times. V and J are TRBV27 and TRBJ1-3; D perhaps matches TRBD1 (6 bases). Germline CDR1 reads MNHEY; CDR2 reads SMNVEV (reference sequence). This CDR3 has 13 amino acids. The germline V and J ends were trimmed by 3 bases and 8 bases, with 11 bases remaining between them. The CDR3 region has the DNA TGTGCCAGCAGTTTGGGCCAGGGGTACACCATATATTTT. Its protein is CASSLGQGYTIYF.

The chain recombines TRBV20-1 with TRBJ2-7; maybe TRBD1 (6 bases). Trimming removed 1 base at V and 0 bases at J, with 13 bases between. CDR1 and CDR2 from the germline V gene are DFQATT and SNEGSKA (reference sequence). This CDR3 is built from 15 residues. The CDR3 nucleotides read TGCAGTGCTAGAGGTTCACAGGGAAGCTCCTACGAGCAGTACTTC. Translating it yields CSARGSQGSSYEQYF.